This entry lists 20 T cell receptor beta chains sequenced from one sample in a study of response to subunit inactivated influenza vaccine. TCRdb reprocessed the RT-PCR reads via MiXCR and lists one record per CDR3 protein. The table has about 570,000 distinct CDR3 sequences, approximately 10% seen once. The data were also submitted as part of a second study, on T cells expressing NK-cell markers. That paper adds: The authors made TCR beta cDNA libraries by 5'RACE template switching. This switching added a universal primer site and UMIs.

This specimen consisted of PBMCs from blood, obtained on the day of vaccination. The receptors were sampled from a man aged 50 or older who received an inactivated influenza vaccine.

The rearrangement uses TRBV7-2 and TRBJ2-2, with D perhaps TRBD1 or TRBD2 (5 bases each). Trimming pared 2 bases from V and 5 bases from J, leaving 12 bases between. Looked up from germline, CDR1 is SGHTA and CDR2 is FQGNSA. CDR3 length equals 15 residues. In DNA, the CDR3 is TGTGCCAGCAGCTTAACGGGGACCCCGACCGGGGAGCTGTTTTTT. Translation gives CASSLTGTPTGELFF. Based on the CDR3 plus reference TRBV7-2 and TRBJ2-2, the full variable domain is GAGVSQSPSNKVTEKGKDVELRCDPISGHTALYWYRQSLGQGLEFLIYFQGNSAPDKSGLPSDRFSAERTGGSVSTLTIQRTQQEDSAVYLCASSLTGTPTGELFFGEGSRLTVL.

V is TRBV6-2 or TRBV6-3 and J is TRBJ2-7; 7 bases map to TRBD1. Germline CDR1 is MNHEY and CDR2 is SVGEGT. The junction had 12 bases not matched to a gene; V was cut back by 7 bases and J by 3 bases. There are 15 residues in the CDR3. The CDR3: CASTYRDRTYYEQYF. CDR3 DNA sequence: TGTGCCAGCACCTATCGGGACAGAACCTACTACGAGCAGTACTTC.

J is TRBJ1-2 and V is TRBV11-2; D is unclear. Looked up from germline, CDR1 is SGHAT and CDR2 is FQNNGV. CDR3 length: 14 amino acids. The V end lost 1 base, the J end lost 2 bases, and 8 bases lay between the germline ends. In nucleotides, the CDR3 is TGTGCCAGCAGCTTAGGCGTAGTAAACTATGGCTACACCTTC. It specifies CASSLGVVNYGYTF.

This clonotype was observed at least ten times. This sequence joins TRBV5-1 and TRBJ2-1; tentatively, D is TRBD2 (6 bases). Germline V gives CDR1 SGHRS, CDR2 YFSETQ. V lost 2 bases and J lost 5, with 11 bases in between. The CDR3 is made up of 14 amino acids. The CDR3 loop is CASSFPRRDNEQFF. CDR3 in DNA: TGCGCCAGCAGCTTCCCACGGAGGGACAATGAGCAGTTCTTC.

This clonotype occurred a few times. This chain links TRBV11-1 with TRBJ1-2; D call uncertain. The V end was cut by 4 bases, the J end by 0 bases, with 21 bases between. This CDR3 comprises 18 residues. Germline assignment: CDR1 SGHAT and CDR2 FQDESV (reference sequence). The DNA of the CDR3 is TGTGCCAGCAGCTCCGCCATAATAAGTGAGAGAGCTAACTATGGCTACACCTTC. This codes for CASSSAIISERANYGYTF.

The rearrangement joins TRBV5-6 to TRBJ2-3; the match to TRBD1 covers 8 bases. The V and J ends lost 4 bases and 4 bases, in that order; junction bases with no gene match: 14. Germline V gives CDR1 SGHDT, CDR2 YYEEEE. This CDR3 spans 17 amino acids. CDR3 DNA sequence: TGTGCCAGCAGCCCCCATGGAGGACAGGGAGGTTCAGATACGCAGTATTTT. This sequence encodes CASSPHGGQGGSDTQYF.

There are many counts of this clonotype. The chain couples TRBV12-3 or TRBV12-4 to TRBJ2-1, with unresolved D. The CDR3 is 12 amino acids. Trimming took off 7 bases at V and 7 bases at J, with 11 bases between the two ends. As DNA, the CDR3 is TGTGCCAGCACCCTCGGCAGGAATGAGCAGTTCTTC. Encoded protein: CASTLGRNEQFF.

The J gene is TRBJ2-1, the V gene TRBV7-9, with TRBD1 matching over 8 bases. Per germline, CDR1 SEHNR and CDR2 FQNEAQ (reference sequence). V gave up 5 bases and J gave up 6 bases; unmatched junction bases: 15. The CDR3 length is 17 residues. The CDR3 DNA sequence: TGTGCCAGCAGCAAACGGACAGGGTCACCCCATATCAATGAGCAGTTCTTC. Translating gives CASSKRTGSPHINEQFF.

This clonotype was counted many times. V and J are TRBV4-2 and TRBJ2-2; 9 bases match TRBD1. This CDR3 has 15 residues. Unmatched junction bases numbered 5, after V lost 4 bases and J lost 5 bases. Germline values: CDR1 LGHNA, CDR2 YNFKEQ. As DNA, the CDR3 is TGTGCCAGCAGCCGGGGACAGGGAAAAACCGGGGAGCTGTTTTTT. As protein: CASSRGQGKTGELFF.

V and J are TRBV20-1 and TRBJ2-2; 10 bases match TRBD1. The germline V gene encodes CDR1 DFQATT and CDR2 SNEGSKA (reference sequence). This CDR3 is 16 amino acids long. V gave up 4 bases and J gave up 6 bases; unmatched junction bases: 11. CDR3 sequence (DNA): TGCAGTGCTAACACTCCGGGACAGGGGATTTCCGGGGAGCTGTTTTTT. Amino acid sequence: CSANTPGQGISGELFF.

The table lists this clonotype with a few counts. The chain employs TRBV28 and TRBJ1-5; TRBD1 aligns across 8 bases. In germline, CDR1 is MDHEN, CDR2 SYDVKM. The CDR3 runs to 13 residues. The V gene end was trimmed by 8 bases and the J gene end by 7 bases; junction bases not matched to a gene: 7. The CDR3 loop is CASRTGYWQPQHF. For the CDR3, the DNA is TGTGCCAGCCGGACAGGGTATTGGCAGCCCCAGCATTTT.

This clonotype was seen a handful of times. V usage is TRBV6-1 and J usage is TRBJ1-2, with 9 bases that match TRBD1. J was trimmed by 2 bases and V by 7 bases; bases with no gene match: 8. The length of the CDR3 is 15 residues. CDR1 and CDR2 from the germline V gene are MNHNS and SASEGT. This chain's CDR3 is CASNTGTGLNYGYTF. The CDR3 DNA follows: TGTGCCAGCAATACAGGGACAGGGCTAAACTATGGCTACACCTTC.

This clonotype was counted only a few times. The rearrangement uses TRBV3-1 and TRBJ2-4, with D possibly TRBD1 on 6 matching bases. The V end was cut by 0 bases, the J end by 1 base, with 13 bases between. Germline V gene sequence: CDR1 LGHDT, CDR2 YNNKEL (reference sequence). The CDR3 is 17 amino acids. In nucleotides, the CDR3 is TGTGCCAGCAGCCAAGATTTTGGGGGACATGCCAAAAACATTCAGTACTTC. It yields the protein CASSQDFGGHAKNIQYF.

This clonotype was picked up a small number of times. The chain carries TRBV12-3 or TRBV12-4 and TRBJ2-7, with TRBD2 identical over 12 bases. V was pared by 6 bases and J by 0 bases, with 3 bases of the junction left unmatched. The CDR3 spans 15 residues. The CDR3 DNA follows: TGTGCCAGCAGAGGACTAGCGGGACTCTCCTACGAGCAGTACTTC. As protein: CASRGLAGLSYEQYF.

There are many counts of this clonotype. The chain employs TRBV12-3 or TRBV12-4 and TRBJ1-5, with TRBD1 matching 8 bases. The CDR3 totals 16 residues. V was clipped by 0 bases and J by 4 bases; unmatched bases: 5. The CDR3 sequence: CASSLARGTGNQPQHF. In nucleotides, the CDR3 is TGTGCCAGCAGTTTAGCGCGGGGGACAGGAAATCAGCCCCAGCATTTT.

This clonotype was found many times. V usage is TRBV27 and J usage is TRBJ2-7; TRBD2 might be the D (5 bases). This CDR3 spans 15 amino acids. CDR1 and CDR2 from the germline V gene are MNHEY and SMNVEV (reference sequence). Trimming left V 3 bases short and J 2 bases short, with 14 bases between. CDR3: CASSLGGPGPYEQYF. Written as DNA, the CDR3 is TGTGCCAGCAGTTTGGGCGGGCCTGGACCCTACGAGCAGTACTTC.

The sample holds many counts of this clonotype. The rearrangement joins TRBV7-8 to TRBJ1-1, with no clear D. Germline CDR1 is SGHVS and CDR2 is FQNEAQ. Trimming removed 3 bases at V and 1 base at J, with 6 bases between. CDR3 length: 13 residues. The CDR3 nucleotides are TGTGCCAGCAGCTTTGACGAGAACACTGAAGCTTTCTTT. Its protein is CASSFDENTEAFF.

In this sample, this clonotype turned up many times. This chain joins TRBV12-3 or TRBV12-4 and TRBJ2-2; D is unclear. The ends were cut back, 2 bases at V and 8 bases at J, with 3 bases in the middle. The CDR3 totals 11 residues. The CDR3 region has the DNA TGTGCCAGCAGTTTATGGGGGGAGCTGTTTTTT. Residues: CASSLWGELFF.

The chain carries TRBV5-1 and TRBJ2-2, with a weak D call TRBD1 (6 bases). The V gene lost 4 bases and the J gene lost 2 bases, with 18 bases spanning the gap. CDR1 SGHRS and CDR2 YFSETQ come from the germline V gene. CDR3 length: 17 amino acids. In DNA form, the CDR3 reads TGCGCCAGCAGCCTTGGAGATACAGGGACCAACACCGGGGAGCTGTTTTTT. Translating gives CASSLGDTGTNTGELFF.

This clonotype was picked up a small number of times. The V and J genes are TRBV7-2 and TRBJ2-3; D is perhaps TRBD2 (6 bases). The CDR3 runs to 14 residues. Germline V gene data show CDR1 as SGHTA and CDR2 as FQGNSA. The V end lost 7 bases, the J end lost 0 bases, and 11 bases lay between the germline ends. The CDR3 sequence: CASTETSSTDTQYF. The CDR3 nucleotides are TGTGCCAGCACGGAAACTAGCAGCACAGATACGCAGTATTTT.